What follows are 23 T cell receptor beta chains derived from one specimen sequenced in a study of Ad26.COV2.S vaccination and SARS-CoV-2 variants. Assay: immunoSEQ multiplex PCR; the TCRdb copy retains only in-frame clones and omits some. Of 380,000 or so clones listed, around four fifths are singletons. Treatment meaning: roughly 18 received Ad26.COV2.S at low or high dose, single or two shots; roughly five received placebo; per-sample allocation not given. The investigators took samples on day 63 after the first vaccine or placebo injection. The material sequenced was peripheral blood, taken in a trial of Ad26.COV2.S vaccine versus placebo. The receptors originated from a person between 18 and 65 years old who received the Ad26.COV2.S COVID-19 vaccine or a placebo.

This chain connects TRBV6-5 to TRBJ2-7, with 9 bases that match TRBD1. The CDR3 is 14 residues long. With 6 bases clipped from V and 3 bases from J, the junction kept 6 bases outside the gene matches. The V gene's germline CDR1 is MNHEY and CDR2 SVGAGI. The CDR3 sequence: CASRGGQGSYEQYF. CDR3 nucleotides: TGTGCCAGCAGGGGAGGACAGGGGAGCTACGAGCAGTACTTC.

The chain carries TRBV4-3 and TRBJ1-2, with D possibly being TRBD1 (5 bases). Between the trimmed V and J ends, which lost 1 base and 8 bases, there was a span of 17 bases. CDR1 and CDR2 from the germline V gene are LGHNA and YSLEER. The CDR3 contains 15 residues. In DNA, the CDR3 is TGCGCCAGCAGCCAAGCTTCGAGGGGTCCGGGGGGCTACACCTTC. Translation gives CASSQASRGPGGYTF.

This sequence joins TRBV28 and TRBJ1-1, with D hard to call. The CDR3 totals 13 residues. Trimming left V 7 bases short and J 5 bases short, with 14 bases between. The germline gives CDR1 MDHEN, CDR2 SYDVKM. CDR3 loop: CASKFEGGTEAFF. The DNA of the CDR3 is TGTGCCAGCAAATTTGAGGGAGGAACTGAAGCTTTCTTT.

This rearrangement joins TRBV5-4 to TRBJ1-3; a possible D gene is TRBD1 (6 bases). The CDR3 runs to 13 residues. The germline V and J ends were trimmed by 4 bases and 4 bases, with 9 bases remaining between them. The germline gives CDR1 SGHNT, CDR2 YYREEE (reference sequence). The CDR3 loop is CASSPGAGNTIYF. CDR3 bases: TGTGCCAGCAGCCCAGGGGCCGGAAACACCATATATTTT.

The chain links TRBV15 to TRBJ2-3; 13 bases line up with TRBD2. This CDR3 spans 14 amino acids. The germline V gene has CDR1 LNHNV and CDR2 YYDKDF (reference sequence). Trimming cost V 10 bases and J 7 bases; bases outside gene matches: 8. The CDR3 DNA reads as TGTGCCAGCAAACTAGCGGGGGGGCTATATACGCAGTATTTT. Its translation is CASKLAGGLYTQYF.

As to this clone: A much bigger clone sits one base away, suggesting this may be a read error. The chain links TRBV19 to TRBJ2-7; D gene ambiguous. The CDR3 totals 13 residues. Germline-derived CDR1 and CDR2 are LNHDA and SQIVND (reference sequence). The CDR3 DNA follows: TGTACCAGTAGTATATCACCCTCGGGCGAGCAGTACTTC. This translates into CTSSISPSGEQYF.

The chain couples TRBV10-3 to TRBJ1-2; D is undetermined. Germline V gene data show CDR1 as ENHRY and CDR2 as SYGVKD. The CDR3 contains 11 residues. V shed 4 bases and J shed 8 bases, with 8 bases lying between them. The CDR3 nucleotides read TGTGCCATCAGTGGGCCTCGGGGCTACACCTTC. Amino acids: CAISGPRGYTF.

V is TRBV10-3 and J is TRBJ1-1, with a tentative D call TRBD1 (5 bases). Trimming cost V 6 bases and J 0 bases, with 11 bases left between them. Looked up from germline, CDR1 is ENHRY and CDR2 is SYGVKD. The CDR3 loop spans 14 amino acids. CDR3 in DNA: TGTGCCATCAGGCTCGGGACCATGAACACTGAAGCTTTCTTT. It is translated as CAIRLGTMNTEAFF.

The CDR3 region has the DNA TGTGCCAGTAGTCTCGAAGGGGACTATGGCTACACCTTC. The encoded protein is CASSLEGDYGYTF. The V gene is TRBV19, the J gene TRBJ1-2, with D perhaps matching TRBD1 (5 bases). The CDR3 has 13 residues. CDR1 is LNHDA and CDR2 is SQIVND in the germline V gene (reference sequence). Deletions cut 5 bases from V and 3 bases from J, with 10 bases between.

The chain joins TRBV3-1 (or the pseudogene TRBV3-2) to TRBJ2-3; 11 nucleotides match TRBD2. Trimming cost V 6 bases and J 0 bases; bases outside gene matches: 5. The CDR3 runs 16 residues. Germline assignment: CDR1 LGHDT and CDR2 YNNKEL (reference sequence). The CDR3 nucleotides read TGTGCCAGCAGTTCCACTAGCGGGGGCAGCACAGATACGCAGTATTTT. Its translation: CASSSTSGGSTDTQYF.

V usage is TRBV19 and J usage is TRBJ2-5; possible D gene TRBD2, 5 bases. The germline V and J ends were trimmed by 4 bases and 6 bases, with 27 bases remaining between them. The CDR3 is 18 residues long. Germline loops: CDR1 LNHDA, CDR2 SQIVND (reference sequence). CDR3 protein: CASSTATIRHTGGKTQYF. The DNA of the CDR3 is TGTGCCAGTAGTACAGCAACTATTCGACATACCGGAGGAAAGACCCAGTACTTC.

The chain joins TRBV3-1 (or the pseudogene TRBV3-2) to TRBJ2-3, with D uncertain. Trimming took 4 bases from V and 5 from J, leaving 7 bases between them. CDR1 is LGHDT, CDR2 YNNKEL, per germline (reference sequence). This CDR3 has 12 residues. DNA for the CDR3: TGTGCCAGCAGCCCTCTAGGAGATACGCAGTATTTT. Translating it yields CASSPLGDTQYF.

CDR3 DNA: TGTGCCAGCAGCGTAGACTTCAGCTCCTACAATGAGCAGTTCTTC. This encodes CASSVDFSSYNEQFF. The chain uses TRBV9 and TRBJ2-1, with D uncertain. The CDR3 runs 15 residues. V lost 0 bases and J lost 0, with 7 bases in between. Looked up from germline, CDR1 is SGDLS and CDR2 is YYNGEE.

For the CDR3, the DNA is TGTGCCAGCAGCTTATACCTCACTGGAACGCCCTACGAACTGTTTTTT. This encodes CASSLYLTGTPYELFF. V gene TRBV7-9 combines with J gene TRBJ1-4; D gene ambiguous. Trimming cost V 2 bases and J 12 bases, with 22 bases left between them. CDR1 and CDR2 (germline): SEHNR, FQNEAQ (reference sequence). The CDR3 spans 16 residues.

J is TRBJ2-1 and V is TRBV30, with D possibly called TRBD1 or TRBD2 (6 bases each). V was cut by 5 bases and J by 10 bases, with 9 bases left in between. CDR3 size: 10 residues. Germline CDR1 GTSNPN, CDR2 SVGIG (reference sequence). CDR3 loop: CAWEGGEQFF. The CDR3 DNA reads as TGTGCCTGGGAGGGGGGAGAGCAGTTCTTC.

The chain is built from TRBV6-2 or TRBV6-3 and TRBJ1-1; D uncertain. The CDR3 consists of 13 residues. Per the germline V gene, CDR1 is MNHEY and CDR2 is SVGEGT. The germline V and J ends were trimmed by 5 bases and 4 bases, with 11 bases remaining between them. CDR3 DNA: TGTGCCAGCAGTACCGGGTTCGCCACTGAAGCTTTCTTT. Translating it yields CASSTGFATEAFF.

This sequence joins TRBV12-3 or TRBV12-4 and TRBJ2-5; the D gene is possibly TRBD2 (5 bases). The CDR3 has 11 amino acids. Between the trimmed V and J ends, which lost 1 base and 13 bases, there was a span of 10 bases. CDR3 in amino acids: CASSLGPGRYF. CDR3 bases: TGTGCCAGCAGTTTAGGGCCTGGGAGGTACTTC.

The chain joins TRBV7-2 to TRBJ1-1; 7 bases map to TRBD1. Germline trimming cut 4 bases from V and 2 bases from J; bases unmatched to any gene: 10. Germline CDR1 reads SGHTA; CDR2 reads FQGNSA. The CDR3 is made up of 16 amino acids. In nucleotides, the CDR3 is TGTGCCAGCAGCTCCCCCCGGGACAGAATTAACACTGAAGCTTTCTTT. Its translation is CASSSPRDRINTEAFF.

To note about this clone: This sample includes further DNA sequences coding for the same CDR3. The genes are TRBV18 and TRBJ1-1; 9 positions agree with TRBD1. The V and J ends lost 3 bases and 3 bases, in that order; junction bases with no gene match: 2. The CDR3 extends over 14 amino acids. CDR1 KGHSH and CDR2 LQKENI come from the germline V gene. In nucleotides, the CDR3 is TGTGCCAGCTCACCGGACAGGGGTTACACTGAAGCTTTCTTT. The encoded protein is CASSPDRGYTEAFF.

The chain has TRBV5-4 and TRBJ2-1; D could derive from TRBD1 or TRBD2 (6 bases each). Trimming removed 3 bases at V and 6 bases at J, with 16 bases between. Per the germline V gene, CDR1 is SGHNT and CDR2 is YYREEE (reference sequence). This CDR3 comprises 15 residues. The CDR3 DNA follows: TGTGCCAGCAGCTCGGTCGGGGGCTGGGGCAATGAGCAGTTCTTC. This codes for CASSSVGGWGNEQFF.

This clone has a handful of counts. Other DNA variants within this sample encode the same CDR3. The chain links TRBV6-5 to TRBJ2-6, with a possible D match to TRBD2 (6 bases). Germline-derived CDR1 and CDR2 are MNHEY and SVGAGI. V was pared by 6 bases and J by 0 bases, with 9 bases between. This CDR3 has 15 residues. The CDR3: CASRTGGSGANVLTF. CDR3 in DNA: TGTGCCAGCAGGACCGGGGGCTCTGGGGCCAACGTCCTGACTTTC.

The V gene is TRBV3-1 (or the pseudogene TRBV3-2), the J gene TRBJ1-2; unclear D gene. The CDR3 loop spans 14 amino acids. Germline lookup yields CDR1 LGHDT and CDR2 YNNKEL (reference sequence). V was trimmed by 0 bases and J by 3 bases, leaving 8 bases between them. The CDR3 sequence: CASSQEPRHYGYTF. The CDR3 DNA is TGTGCCAGCAGCCAAGAGCCCAGACACTATGGCTACACCTTC.

This chain joins TRBV7-3 and TRBJ2-7, with TRBD1 matching over 7 bases. Unmatched junction bases numbered 10, after V lost 5 bases and J lost 3 bases. This CDR3 comprises 15 residues. Germline-derived CDR1 and CDR2 are SGHTA and FQGTGA. CDR3 nucleotides: TGTGCCAGCAGCGTCCACAGGGGCTGGATCTACGAGCAGTACTTC. It encodes CASSVHRGWIYEQYF.